This note documents a single T cell receptor beta chain sequence. As yet, its antigen is unknown. The sample originates from a study of T cells in Graves' hyperthyroidism and ophthalmopathy. Overall study results and limits: Blood also held most thyroid clonotypes expanded beyond 0.001. The model identified upcoming ophthalmopathy a median approximately 6.4 months ahead of onset.

Regions amplified from RNA transcripts were the TCR beta CDR3 regions. The HTBI primer set was used in a first-round RT-PCR of the TCR CDR3. MiXCR, run by TCRdb on the multiplex PCR reads, gives a single entry per CDR3 protein. The sample has hundreds of thousands of distinct CDR3 sequences, about 12% seen once. Between the trimmed V and J ends, which lost 4 bases and 6 bases, there was a span of 9 bases. Germline V gene data show CDR1 as MGHDK and CDR2 as SYGVNS. This CDR3 spans 12 amino acids. For Graves' hyperthyroidism to be stable, ophthalmopathy could not progress within 18 months. Hyperthyroidism was newly diagnosed in patients aged 18 to 65 (duration under 2 months).

This receptor was obtained from a woman aged 18-29 years with Graves' hyperthyroidism. The sample taken for sequencing was blood. This chain connects TRBV25-1 to TRBJ1-1; unclear D gene. CDR3: CASSAMGSEAFF. For the CDR3, the DNA is TGTGCCAGCAGTGCCATGGGCTCTGAAGCTTTCTTT.